A selection of T cell receptor beta chains follows, all from one sample in a study of beta chain features in type 1 diabetes. Data came from immunoSEQ multiplex PCR; TCRdb stores just in-frame clones and leaves some out. The sample records around 100,000 clones, approximately 30% being singletons. Sequencing input: central memory CD4+ T cells from blood. The receptors were gathered from a woman between 18 and 29 years old with type 1 diabetes. CDR3s include the opening cysteine and the closing phenylalanine or tryptophan. The order of the fields is clone size, J gene, D gene, V gene, CDR3 DNA, CDR3 protein. D genes are given only for firm matches. The size field is filled for only some rows; it gives once, few, many or a size class.

size: .; J: TRBJ1-1; D: .; V: TRBV30; DNA: TGTGCCTGGAGTTTTGTCCAGGGTTTAGCTTTCTTT; CDR3: CAWSFVQGLAFF
size: .; J: TRBJ2-1; D: TRBD2; V: TRBV9; DNA: TGTGCCAGCAGCGTGGTAGCGGGACAATACAATGAGCAGTTCTTC; CDR3: CASSVVAGQYNEQFF
size: .; J: TRBJ2-7; D: TRBD1; V: TRBV27; DNA: TGTGCCAGCAGTGCGTACTCGGACAGGGCTTACGAGCAGTACTTC; CDR3: CASSAYSDRAYEQYF
size: few; J: TRBJ1-2; D: .; V: TRBV4-2; DNA: TGTGCCAGCAGCCAAGGACTAACTGCGGGGCTGGCTGGCTATGGCTACACCTTC; CDR3: CASSQGLTAGLAGYGYTF
size: .; J: TRBJ2-7; D: TRBD1; V: TRBV10-3; DNA: TGTGCCATCAAGGAGAGACAGGGCTCCCACGAGCAGTACTTC; CDR3: CAIKERQGSHEQYF
size: few; J: TRBJ1-6; D: TRBD1; V: TRBV30; DNA: TGTGCCTCAACAACCTTCACAGGGGGCGCTTATTCACCCCTCCACTTT; CDR3: CASTTFTGGAYSPLHF
size: .; J: TRBJ2-7; D: .; V: TRBV28; DNA: TGTGCCAGCAGCCCCAGCGGGTTTTCCTACGAGCAGTACTTC; CDR3: CASSPSGFSYEQYF
size: .; J: TRBJ2-4; D: TRBD2; V: TRBV28; DNA: TGTGCCAGCAGCCAAAGCGGGACCGGGGGGAACATTCAGTACTTC; CDR3: CASSQSGTGGNIQYF
size: .; J: TRBJ2-5; D: TRBD2; V: TRBV19; DNA: TGTGCCACAGCCCCTCAGGGAGGGCAAGAGACCCAGTACTTC; CDR3: CATAPQGGQETQYF
size: few; J: TRBJ2-1; D: .; V: TRBV2; DNA: TGTGCCAGCAGGGCCACAGGTGCCCCCTACAATGAGCAGTTCTTC; CDR3: CASRATGAPYNEQFF
size: .; J: TRBJ1-6; D: .; V: TRBV7-9; DNA: TGTGCCAGCAGCTTAGCGCGCCATCCCTATTATAATTCACCCCTCCACTTT; CDR3: CASSLARHPYYNSPLHF
size: .; J: TRBJ1-2; D: .; V: TRBV5-6; DNA: TGTGCCAGCAGCCACAGGGATGGCTACACCTTC; CDR3: CASSHRDGYTF
size: few; J: TRBJ2-2; D: .; V: TRBV6-5; DNA: TGTGCCAGCAGGCGGAAACTTGGTATGAGCGGGGAGCTGTTTTTT; CDR3: CASRRKLGMSGELFF
size: .; J: TRBJ2-1; D: TRBD2; V: TRBV6-5; DNA: TGTGCCAGCAGGGGACTAGCGGGCTCCTACAATGAGCAGTTCTTC; CDR3: CASRGLAGSYNEQFF
size: .; J: TRBJ2-1; D: .; V: TRBV4-2; DNA: TGTGCCAGCAGCGACCCGACAGGAGCTCACTACAATGAGCAGTTCTTC; CDR3: CASSDPTGAHYNEQFF
size: .; J: TRBJ2-3; D: TRBD2; V: TRBV4-3; DNA: TGCGCCAGCAGCCAAGCTTCCCGACTAGCGCGTTCCACAGATACGCAGTATTTT; CDR3: CASSQASRLARSTDTQYF
size: few; J: TRBJ2-3; D: TRBD2; V: TRBV30; DNA: TGTGCCTGGAGTGTAACTAGCGGGGGTACGCAGTATTTT; CDR3: CAWSVTSGGTQYF
size: few; J: TRBJ2-6; D: .; V: TRBV19; DNA: TGTGCCAGTACATCAGCGATGACTGGGGCCAACGTCCTGACTTTC; CDR3: CASTSAMTGANVLTF
size: few; J: TRBJ2-2; D: .; V: TRBV10-3; DNA: TGTGCCATCAGTGAGTCGCAGGGATTGAACACCGGGGAGCTGTTTTTT; CDR3: CAISESQGLNTGELFF
size: once; J: TRBJ2-7; D: TRBD2; V: TRBV27; DNA: TGTGCCAGCAGTTTTAAACTAGCGGGAGCCTACGAGCAGTACTTC; CDR3: CASSFKLAGAYEQYF
size: few; J: TRBJ2-1; D: TRBD2; V: TRBV7-2; DNA: TGTGCCAGCAGCTCGACAGGGACTAGCGGGATGAATGAGCAGTTCTTC; CDR3: CASSSTGTSGMNEQFF
size: .; J: TRBJ2-2; D: .; V: TRBV11-1; DNA: TGTGCCAGCAGCTTATCAGGGTTGGGCACCGGGGAGCTGTTTTTT; CDR3: CASSLSGLGTGELFF
size: .; J: TRBJ2-7; D: TRBD1; V: TRBV4-1; DNA: TGCGCCAGCAGCCAACCAAGACAGGGGAACTCCTACGAGCAGTACTTC; CDR3: CASSQPRQGNSYEQYF
size: many; J: TRBJ2-2; D: TRBD2; V: TRBV7-9; DNA: TGTGCCAGCAGCACCGGACTAGCTATTTCCGGGGAGCTGTTTTTT; CDR3: CASSTGLAISGELFF
size: .; J: TRBJ1-2; D: TRBD1; V: TRBV7-2; DNA: TGTGCCAGCAGCCCGGACAGGAACTATGGCTACACCTTC; CDR3: CASSPDRNYGYTF
size: .; J: TRBJ1-2; D: .; V: TRBV30; DNA: TGTGCCTGGAACCGCCCTACTAACTATGGCTACACCTTC; CDR3: CAWNRPTNYGYTF
size: .; J: TRBJ2-1; D: .; V: TRBV15; DNA: TGTGCCACCAGCAGTCAGAGGTTCGGAAACGGAGAGCAGTTCTTC; CDR3: CATSSQRFGNGEQFF
size: .; J: TRBJ1-5; D: TRBD1; V: TRBV12-5; DNA: TGTGCTAGTGGTTTGGGACAGGGGATCAATCAGCCCCAGCATTTT; CDR3: CASGLGQGINQPQHF
size: .; J: TRBJ2-1; D: .; V: TRBV11-2; DNA: TGTGCCAGCAGCCCCCGGGCGGACAGCTCCTACAATGAGCAGTTCTTC; CDR3: CASSPRADSSYNEQFF